These 10 T cell receptor beta chains were all obtained from the same sample, sequenced in a study of identical twins' blood T cells. TCRdb used MiXCR to reprocess the 5' RACE reads, holding one entry per CDR3 protein. The table has about 370,000 distinct CDR3 sequences, approximately 30% seen once. Sequences were obtained from PBMCs. The receptor set was obtained from a woman aged 18 to 55 in good health.

Only a few counts were recorded for this clonotype. CDR3 DNA: TGCAGTGCTAGAGTCCAGAACACTGAAGCTTTCTTT. It codes for CSARVQNTEAFF. The rearrangement joins TRBV20-1 to TRBJ1-1; D gene uncertain. V was clipped by 1 base and J by 1 base, with 4 bases between them. This CDR3 has 12 amino acids. CDR1 and CDR2 from the germline V gene are DFQATT and SNEGSKA (reference sequence).

Comments on this clonotype: An end of the junction differs from the germline gene, which may be a read error. This chain connects TRBV19 to TRBJ1-1; D gene uncertain. From germline, CDR1 is LNHDA and CDR2 SQIVND (reference sequence). CDR3 length equals 14 residues. CDR3 DNA sequence: TGTGCCAGTAGTACACTCCCGATAGGACTTACTGTTTGCTTT. As protein: CASSTLPIGLTVCF.

This chain links TRBV7-9 with TRBJ1-4; 8 bases agree with TRBD1. CDR3 length: 15 residues. V was clipped by 7 bases and J by 5 bases; unmatched bases: 9. Germline loops: CDR1 SEHNR, CDR2 FQNEAQ (reference sequence). The chain's CDR3 is CASNGRGRGNEKLFF. The CDR3 coding sequence is TGTGCCAGCAACGGCAGGGGGCGCGGGAATGAAAAACTGTTTTTT.

This clonotype was detected only a few times. The rearrangement links TRBV7-9 to TRBJ1-4; D gene unclear. Trimming pared 5 bases from V and 0 bases from J, leaving 13 bases between. This CDR3 is built from 16 residues. CDR1 SEHNR and CDR2 FQNEAQ come from the germline V gene (reference sequence). In DNA form, the CDR3 reads TGTGCCAGCAGCCCACGGACCCAGGCAACTAATGAAAAACTGTTTTTT. This encodes CASSPRTQATNEKLFF.

V and J are TRBV7-9 and TRBJ1-4; D uncertain. CDR3 length: 14 residues. The V end lost 5 bases, the J end lost 10 bases, and 17 bases lay between the germline ends. CDR1 and CDR2 from the germline V gene are SEHNR and FQNEAQ (reference sequence). CDR3 sequence reads: CASSPDLKGGKLFF. The CDR3 DNA is TGTGCCAGCAGCCCGGACTTAAAAGGCGGAAAACTGTTTTTT.

This clonotype has at least ten counts. The V and J genes are TRBV2 and TRBJ1-2, with D maybe TRBD1 (5 bases). Trimming stripped 6 bases from V and 3 bases from J, with 20 bases between. This CDR3 has 16 residues. The germline gives CDR1 SNHLY, CDR2 FYNNEI. CDR3 DNA: TGTGCCAGCAGCGTAAGGACCGGGGGTGGGCACTATGGCTACACCTTC. This translates into CASSVRTGGGHYGYTF.

V gene TRBV20-1 combines with J gene TRBJ1-4; D remains unclear. Trimming removed 2 bases from V and 8 bases from J, with 12 bases in between. CDR1 is DFQATT and CDR2 is SNEGSKA in the germline V gene (reference sequence). The CDR3 is 13 residues long. The CDR3 sequence: CSARSGREEKLFF. In DNA form, the CDR3 reads TGCAGTGCTAGATCCGGGAGGGAAGAAAAACTGTTTTTT.

This rearrangement joins TRBV5-1 to TRBJ1-1; D call uncertain. Germline V CDR1 and CDR2: SGHRS, YFSETQ. This CDR3 is 12 amino acids long. Here the CDR3 DNA reads TGCGCAGCCTCAGAAGTAGAGGGTGAAGCTTTCTTT. It yields the protein CAASEVEGEAFF.

This clonotype occurred a few times. The chain joins TRBV20-1 to TRBJ2-1; 10 bases map to TRBD2. The CDR3 is 16 amino acids. CDR1 is DFQATT and CDR2 is SNEGSKA in the germline V gene (reference sequence). Trimming at V came to 0 bases and at J to 6 bases, leaving 8 bases not matched to a gene. The CDR3 sequence: CSARDRTSGTFNEQFF. The DNA of the CDR3 is TGCAGTGCTAGAGATCGTACTAGCGGGACTTTCAATGAGCAGTTCTTC.

This chain connects TRBV4-3 to TRBJ1-5; D not resolved. Germline CDR1 reads LGHNA; CDR2 reads YSLEER. The CDR3 runs to 15 residues. Trimming removed 2 bases from V and 2 bases from J, with 10 bases in between. The CDR3 nucleotides read TGCGCCAGCAGCCAAAAGATCGGGCGCAATCAGCCCCAGCATTTT. Protein product: CASSQKIGRNQPQHF.